The clone carrying this T cell receptor (beta chain) was observed once. Its target is unknown. A much larger clone is a single base away; this may be a read error. Germline V CDR1 and CDR2: SGHRS, YFSETQ. The CDR3 consists of 15 residues. This record belongs to a study of molecular identifiers for immune sequencing clone quantification. General study results and limits: Clones carrying above 20 RNA copies accounted for over 98% of effector molecules, under 1% in naive cells.

Bulk TCR libraries were made with methods that had been previously described and with listed TCR primers. Using its own MiXCR run on the PCR reads, TCRdb lists one record per CDR3 protein. Among roughly 320,000 distinct CDR3 sequences listed, roughly 24% were seen once. Naive CD8 libraries came from about 20,000 to 1,000,000 sorted cells with 10%, 30% or 50% RNA. CD8+CD4-CCR7+CD45RA+ sorting gave the naive CD8 T cells. The chain recombines TRBV5-1 with TRBJ1-5; D perhaps matches TRBD1 (6 bases). The clonotype was recovered from a human donor in good health. Some libraries in this study had Jurkat cell RNA spiked in. The sequencing input was naive CD8+ T cells from blood, with Jurkat cell RNA spiked in. Described subset: FACS-sorted CD8+CD4-CCR7+CD45RA+ naive T cells. The CDR3 loop is CTSSQEGGSNQPQHF. Here the CDR3 DNA reads TGCACCAGCAGCCAAGAGGGGGGTAGCAATCAGCCCCAGCATTTT.